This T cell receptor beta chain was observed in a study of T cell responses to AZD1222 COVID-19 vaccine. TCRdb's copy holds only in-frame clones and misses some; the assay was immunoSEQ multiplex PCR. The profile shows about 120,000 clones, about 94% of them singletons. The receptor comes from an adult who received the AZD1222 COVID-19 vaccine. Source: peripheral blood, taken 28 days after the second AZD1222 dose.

Here the CDR3 DNA reads TGTGCCAGCAGTAAGTTCCAGCTTAACACTGAAGCTTTCTTT. Protein product: CASSKFQLNTEAFF. The chain carries TRBV6-5 and TRBJ1-1; no clear D gene. CDR1 is MNHEY, CDR2 SVGAGI, per germline. The CDR3 contains 14 residues. V was cut by 5 bases and J by 2 bases, with 12 bases left in between.